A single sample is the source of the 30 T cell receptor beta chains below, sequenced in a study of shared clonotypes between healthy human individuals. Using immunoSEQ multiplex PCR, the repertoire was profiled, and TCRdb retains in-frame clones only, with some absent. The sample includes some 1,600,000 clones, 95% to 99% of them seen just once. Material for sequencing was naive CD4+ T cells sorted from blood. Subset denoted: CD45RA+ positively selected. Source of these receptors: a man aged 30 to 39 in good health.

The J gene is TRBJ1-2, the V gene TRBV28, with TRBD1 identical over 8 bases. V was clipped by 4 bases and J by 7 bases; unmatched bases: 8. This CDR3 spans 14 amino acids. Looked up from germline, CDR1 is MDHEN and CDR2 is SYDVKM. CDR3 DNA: TGTGCCAGCAGTTCCGGACAGGGAATAGGTGGCTACACCTTC. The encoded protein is CASSSGQGIGGYTF.

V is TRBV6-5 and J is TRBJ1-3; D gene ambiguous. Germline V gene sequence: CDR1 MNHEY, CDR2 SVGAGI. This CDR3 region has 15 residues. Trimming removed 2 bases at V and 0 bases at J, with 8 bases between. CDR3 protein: CASSYEGRSGNTIYF. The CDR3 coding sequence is TGTGCCAGCAGTTACGAGGGCCGCTCTGGAAACACCATATATTTT.

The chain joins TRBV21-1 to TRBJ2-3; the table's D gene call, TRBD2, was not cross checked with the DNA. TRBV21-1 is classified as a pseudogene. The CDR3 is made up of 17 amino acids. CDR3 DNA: TGTGCCAGCAGCAAAGGGCGGGAGGGCCTCGGCACAGATACGCAGTATTTT. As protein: CASSKGREGLGTDTQYF.

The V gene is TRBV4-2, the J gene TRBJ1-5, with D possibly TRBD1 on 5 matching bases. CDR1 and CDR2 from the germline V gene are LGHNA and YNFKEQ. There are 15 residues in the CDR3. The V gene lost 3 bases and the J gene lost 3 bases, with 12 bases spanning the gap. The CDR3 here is CASSQVTGVNQPQHF. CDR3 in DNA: TGTGCCAGCAGCCAGGTTACAGGAGTCAATCAGCCCCAGCATTTT.

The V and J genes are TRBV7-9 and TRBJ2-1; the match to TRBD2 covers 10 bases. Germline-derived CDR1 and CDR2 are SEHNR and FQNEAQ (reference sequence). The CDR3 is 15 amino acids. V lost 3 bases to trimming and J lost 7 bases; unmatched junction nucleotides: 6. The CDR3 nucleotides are TGTGCCAGCAGCTTTCTAGCGGGAGTTAGGAATGAGCAGTTCTTC. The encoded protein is CASSFLAGVRNEQFF.

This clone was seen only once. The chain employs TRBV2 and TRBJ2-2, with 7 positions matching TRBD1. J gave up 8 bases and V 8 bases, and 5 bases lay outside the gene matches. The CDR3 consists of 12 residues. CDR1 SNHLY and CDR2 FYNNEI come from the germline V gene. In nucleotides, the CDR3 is TGTGCCAGCGGTCAGGGGGTAGGGGAGCTGTTTTTT. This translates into CASGQGVGELFF.

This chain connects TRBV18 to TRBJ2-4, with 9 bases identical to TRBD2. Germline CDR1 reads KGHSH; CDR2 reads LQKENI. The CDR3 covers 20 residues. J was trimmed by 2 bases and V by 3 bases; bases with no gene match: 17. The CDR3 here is CASSPLAGVPGRITKNIQYF. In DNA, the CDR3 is TGTGCCAGCTCACCGTTAGCGGGAGTGCCAGGGAGGATAACCAAAAACATTCAGTACTTC.

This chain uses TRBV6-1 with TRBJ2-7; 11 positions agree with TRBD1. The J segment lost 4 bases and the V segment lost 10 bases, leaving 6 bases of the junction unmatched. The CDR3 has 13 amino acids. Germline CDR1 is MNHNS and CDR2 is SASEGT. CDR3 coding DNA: TGTGCCACTACCGGGACAGGGGGGTACGAGCAGTACTTC. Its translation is CATTGTGGYEQYF.

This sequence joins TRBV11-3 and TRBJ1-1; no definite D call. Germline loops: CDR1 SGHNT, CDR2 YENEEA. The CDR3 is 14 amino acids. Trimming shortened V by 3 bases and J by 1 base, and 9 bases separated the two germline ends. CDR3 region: CASSLSPGNTEAFF. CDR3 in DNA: TGTGCCAGCAGCTTGTCTCCGGGGAACACTGAAGCTTTCTTT.

CDR3 bases: TGTGCCAGCAGTTACAGGGAGCGGTATGGCTACACCTTC. The encoded protein is CASSYRERYGYTF. V gene TRBV27 combines with J gene TRBJ1-2, with D possibly TRBD1 on 6 matching bases. The CDR3 length is 13 residues. Germline V CDR1 and CDR2: MNHEY, SMNVEV (reference sequence). Trimming removed 4 bases at V and 5 bases at J, with 11 bases between.

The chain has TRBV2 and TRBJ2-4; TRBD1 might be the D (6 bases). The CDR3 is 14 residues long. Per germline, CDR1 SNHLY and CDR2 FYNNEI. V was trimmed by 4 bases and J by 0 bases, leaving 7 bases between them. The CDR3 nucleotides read TGTGCCAGCAGTGGGGACATAGCCAAAAACATTCAGTACTTC. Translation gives CASSGDIAKNIQYF.

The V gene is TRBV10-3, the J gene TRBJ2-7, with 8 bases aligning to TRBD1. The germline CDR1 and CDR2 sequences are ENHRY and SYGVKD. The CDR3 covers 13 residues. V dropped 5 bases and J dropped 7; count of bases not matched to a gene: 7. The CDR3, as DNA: TGTGCCATCAGTCGGACAGGGCTTCGGGAGCAGTACTTC. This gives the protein CAISRTGLREQYF.

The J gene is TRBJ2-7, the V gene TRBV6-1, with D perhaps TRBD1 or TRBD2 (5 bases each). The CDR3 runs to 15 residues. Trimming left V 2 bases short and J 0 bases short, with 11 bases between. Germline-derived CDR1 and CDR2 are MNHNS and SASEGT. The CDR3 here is CASSEWDVPSYEQYF. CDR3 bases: TGTGCCAGCAGTGAATGGGACGTCCCCTCCTACGAGCAGTACTTC.

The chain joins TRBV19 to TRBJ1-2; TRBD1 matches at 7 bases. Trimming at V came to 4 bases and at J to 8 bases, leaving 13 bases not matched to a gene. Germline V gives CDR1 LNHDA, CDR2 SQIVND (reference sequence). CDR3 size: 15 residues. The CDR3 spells CASSTTGPSLGGYTF. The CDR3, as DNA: TGTGCCAGTAGTACGACAGGGCCATCCCTTGGAGGCTACACCTTC. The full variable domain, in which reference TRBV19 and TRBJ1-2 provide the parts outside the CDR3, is DGGITQSPKYLFRKEGQNVTLSCEQNLNHDAMYWYRQDPGQGLRLIYYSQIVNDFQKGDIAEGYSVSREKKESFPLTVTSAQKNPTAFYLCASSTTGPSLGGYTFGSGTRLTVV.

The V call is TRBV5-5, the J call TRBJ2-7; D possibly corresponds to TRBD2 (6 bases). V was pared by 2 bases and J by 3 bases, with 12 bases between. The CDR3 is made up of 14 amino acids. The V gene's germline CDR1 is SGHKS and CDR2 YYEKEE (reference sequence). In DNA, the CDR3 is TGTGCCAGCAGCTTTCAAGCGGGTCTCTACGAGCAGTACTTC. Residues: CASSFQAGLYEQYF.

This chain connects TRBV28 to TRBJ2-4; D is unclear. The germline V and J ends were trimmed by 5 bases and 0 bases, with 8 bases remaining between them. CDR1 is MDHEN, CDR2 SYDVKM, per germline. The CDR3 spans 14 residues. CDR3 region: CASSARLAKNIQYF. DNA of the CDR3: TGTGCCAGCAGTGCCAGACTAGCCAAAAACATTCAGTACTTC.

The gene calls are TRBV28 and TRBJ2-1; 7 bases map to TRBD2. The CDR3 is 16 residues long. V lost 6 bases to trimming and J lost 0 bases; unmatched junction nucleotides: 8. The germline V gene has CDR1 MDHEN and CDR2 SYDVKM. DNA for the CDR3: TGTGCCAGCAGCAGTCTAGCGGCCTACTCCTACAATGAGCAGTTCTTC. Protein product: CASSSLAAYSYNEQFF.

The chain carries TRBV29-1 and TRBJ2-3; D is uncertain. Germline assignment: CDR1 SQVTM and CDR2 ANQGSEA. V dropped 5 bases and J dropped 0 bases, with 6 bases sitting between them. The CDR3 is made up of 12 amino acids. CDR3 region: CSVLVSTDTQYF. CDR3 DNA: TGCAGCGTTTTGGTGAGCACAGATACGCAGTATTTT.

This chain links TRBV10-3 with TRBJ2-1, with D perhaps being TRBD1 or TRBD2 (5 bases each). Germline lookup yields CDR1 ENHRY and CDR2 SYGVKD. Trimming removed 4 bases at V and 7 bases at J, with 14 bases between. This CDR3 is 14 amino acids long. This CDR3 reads CAISVFYWGNEQFF. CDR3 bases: TGTGCCATCAGTGTGTTTTATTGGGGGAATGAGCAGTTCTTC.

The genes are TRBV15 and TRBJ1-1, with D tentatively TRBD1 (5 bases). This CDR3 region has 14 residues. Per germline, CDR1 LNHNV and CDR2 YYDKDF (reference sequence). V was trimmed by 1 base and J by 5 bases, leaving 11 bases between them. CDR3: CATSRVRGRTEAFF. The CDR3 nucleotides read TGTGCCACCAGCAGAGTGAGGGGACGAACTGAAGCTTTCTTT. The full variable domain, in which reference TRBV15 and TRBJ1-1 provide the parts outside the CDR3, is DAMVIQNPRYQVTQFGKPVTLSCSQTLNHNVMYWYQQKSSQAPKLLFHYYDKDFNNEADTPDNFQSRRPNTSFCFLDIRSPGLGDTAMYLCATSRVRGRTEAFFGQGTRLTVV.

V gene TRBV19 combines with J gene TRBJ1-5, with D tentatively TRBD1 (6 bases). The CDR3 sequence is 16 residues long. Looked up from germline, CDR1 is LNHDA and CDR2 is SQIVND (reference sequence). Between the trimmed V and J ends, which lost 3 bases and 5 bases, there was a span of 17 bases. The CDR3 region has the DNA TGTGCCAGTAGTATCCCGGGGGGCAGATTATATCAGCCCCAGCATTTT. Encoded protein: CASSIPGGRLYQPQHF.

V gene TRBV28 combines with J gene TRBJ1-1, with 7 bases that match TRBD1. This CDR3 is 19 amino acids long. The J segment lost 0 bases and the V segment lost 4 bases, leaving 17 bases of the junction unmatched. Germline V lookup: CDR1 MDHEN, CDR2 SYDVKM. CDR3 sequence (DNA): TGTGCCAGCAGTTCCGACAGGGCCACCCAACGCGGGATGAACACTGAAGCTTTCTTT. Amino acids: CASSSDRATQRGMNTEAFF.

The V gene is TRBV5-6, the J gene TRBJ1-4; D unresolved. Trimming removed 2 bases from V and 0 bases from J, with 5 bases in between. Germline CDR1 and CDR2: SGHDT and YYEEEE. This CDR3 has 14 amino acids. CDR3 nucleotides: TGTGCCAGCAGCTTTACAGCAACTAATGAAAAACTGTTTTTT. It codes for CASSFTATNEKLFF.

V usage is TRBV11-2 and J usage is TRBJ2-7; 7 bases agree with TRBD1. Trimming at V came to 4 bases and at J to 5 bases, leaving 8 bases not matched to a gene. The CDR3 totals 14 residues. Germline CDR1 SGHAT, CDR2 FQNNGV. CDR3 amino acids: CASSWMTGRHEQYF. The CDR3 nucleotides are TGTGCCAGCAGCTGGATGACAGGGCGGCACGAGCAGTACTTC.

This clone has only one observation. The CDR3 spells CASSLIFGPNTEAFF. The CDR3 nucleotides are TGTGCCAGCAGCTTGATTTTCGGCCCGAACACTGAAGCTTTCTTT. The chain has TRBV5-5 and TRBJ1-1; no reliable D call. CDR3 length: 15 residues. Trimming pared 1 base from V and 1 base from J, leaving 11 bases between. The germline V gene has CDR1 SGHKS and CDR2 YYEKEE (reference sequence). Supplemented by reference TRBV5-5 and TRBJ1-1, the full variable domain reads DAGVTQSPTHLIKTRGQQVTLRCSPISGHKSVSWYQQVLGQGPQFIFQYYEKEERGRGNFPDRFSARQFPNYSSELNVNALLLGDSALYLCASSLIFGPNTEAFFGQGTRLTVV.

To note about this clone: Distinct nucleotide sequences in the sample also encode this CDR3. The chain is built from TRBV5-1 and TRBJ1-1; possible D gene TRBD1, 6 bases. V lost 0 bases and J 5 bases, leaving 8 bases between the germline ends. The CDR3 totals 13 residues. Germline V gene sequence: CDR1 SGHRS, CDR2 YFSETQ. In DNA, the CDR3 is TGCGCCAGCAGCTTGGAACAGGGAACTGAAGCTTTCTTT. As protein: CASSLEQGTEAFF. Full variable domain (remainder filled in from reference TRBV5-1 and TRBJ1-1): KAGVTQTPRYLIKTRGQQVTLSCSPISGHRSVSWYQQTPGQGLQFLFEYFSETQRNKGNFPGRFSGRQFSNSRSEMNVSTLELGDSALYLCASSLEQGTEAFFGQGTRLTVV.

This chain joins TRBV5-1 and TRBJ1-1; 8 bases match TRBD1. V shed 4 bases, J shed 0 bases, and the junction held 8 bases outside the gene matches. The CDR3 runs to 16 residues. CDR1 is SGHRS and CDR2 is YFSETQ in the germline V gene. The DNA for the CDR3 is TGCGCCAGCAGCCGATCCGGGACAGGTTTGAACACTGAAGCTTTCTTT. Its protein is CASSRSGTGLNTEAFF. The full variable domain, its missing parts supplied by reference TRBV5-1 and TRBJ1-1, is KAGVTQTPRYLIKTRGQQVTLSCSPISGHRSVSWYQQTPGQGLQFLFEYFSETQRNKGNFPGRFSGRQFSNSRSEMNVSTLELGDSALYLCASSRSGTGLNTEAFFGQGTRLTVV.

CDR3 nucleotide sequence: TGTGCCAGCAGTTTGGTGGGACAGGGTAATCTACAGCCCCAGCATTTT. Residues: CASSLVGQGNLQPQHF. The chain has TRBV28 and TRBJ1-5; 9 bases are shared with TRBD1. J gave up 7 bases and V 3 bases, and 10 bases lay outside the gene matches. CDR1 is MDHEN and CDR2 is SYDVKM in the germline V gene. This CDR3 comprises 16 residues.

The CDR3 reads CASSLLGTGEGGTQYF. The DNA for the CDR3 is TGTGCCAGCAGTTTACTCGGGACAGGGGAAGGGGGGACCCAGTACTTC. The genes are TRBV28 and TRBJ2-5, with 10 positions matching TRBD1. After removal of 2 bases from V and 7 bases from J, the junction contained 10 bases not matched to a gene. The CDR3 sequence is 16 residues long. The V gene's germline CDR1 is MDHEN and CDR2 SYDVKM.

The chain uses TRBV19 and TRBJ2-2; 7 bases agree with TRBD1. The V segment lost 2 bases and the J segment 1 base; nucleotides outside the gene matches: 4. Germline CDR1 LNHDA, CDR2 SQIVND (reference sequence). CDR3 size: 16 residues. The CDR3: CASSILRGLNTGELFF. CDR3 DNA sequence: TGTGCCAGTAGTATATTAAGGGGGCTGAACACCGGGGAGCTGTTTTTT. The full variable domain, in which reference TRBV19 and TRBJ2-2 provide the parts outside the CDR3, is DGGITQSPKYLFRKEGQNVTLSCEQNLNHDAMYWYRQDPGQGLRLIYYSQIVNDFQKGDIAEGYSVSREKKESFPLTVTSAQKNPTAFYLCASSILRGLNTGELFFGEGSRLTVL.